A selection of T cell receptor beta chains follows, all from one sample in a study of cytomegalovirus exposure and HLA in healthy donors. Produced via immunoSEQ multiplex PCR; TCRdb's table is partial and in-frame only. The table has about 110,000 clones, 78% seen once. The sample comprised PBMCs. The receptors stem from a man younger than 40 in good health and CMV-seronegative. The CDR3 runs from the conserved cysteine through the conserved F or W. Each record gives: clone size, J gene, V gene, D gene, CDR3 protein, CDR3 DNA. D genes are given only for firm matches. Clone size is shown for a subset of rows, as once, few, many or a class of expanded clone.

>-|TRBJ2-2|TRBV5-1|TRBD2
CASSKTSENTGELFF
TGCGCCAGCAGCAAGACTAGCGAGAACACCGGGGAGCTGTTTTTT
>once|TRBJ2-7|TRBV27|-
CASSPLPRYEQYF
TGTGCCAGCAGCCCCCTCCCCCGCTACGAGCAGTACTTC
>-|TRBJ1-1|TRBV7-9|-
CASSLSPGHRNTEAFF
TGTGCCAGCAGCTTAAGCCCGGGACATAGGAACACTGAAGCTTTCTTT
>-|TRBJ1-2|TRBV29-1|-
CSGLDHKGTNGYTF
TGCAGCGGCCTTGACCATAAGGGGACTAATGGCTACACCTTC
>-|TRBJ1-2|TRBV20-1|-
CSASTVGWTF
TGCAGTGCTAGTACGGTCGGGTGGACCTTC
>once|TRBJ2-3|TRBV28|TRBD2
CASSLPGTSGTDTQYF
TGTGCCAGCAGCCTACCGGGGACTAGCGGGACAGATACGCAGTATTTT
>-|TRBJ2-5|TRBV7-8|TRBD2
CASSTGTSGEDQETQYF
TGTGCCAGCAGCACCGGGACTAGCGGGGAGGACCAAGAGACCCAGTACTTC
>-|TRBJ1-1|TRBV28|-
CASSLSRGLTEAFF
TGTGCCAGCAGTTTGTCCAGGGGCCTCACTGAAGCTTTCTTT
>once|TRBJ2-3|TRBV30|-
CAWSWLGGVTDTQYF
TGTGCCTGGAGTTGGCTAGGGGGGGTCACAGATACGCAGTATTTT
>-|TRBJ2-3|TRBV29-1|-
CSVEDGTYTDTQYF
TGCAGCGTTGAAGATGGGACATACACAGATACGCAGTATTTT
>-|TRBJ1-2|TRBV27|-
CASSLREGYGYTF
TGTGCCAGCAGTTTGAGGGAGGGCTATGGCTACACCTTC
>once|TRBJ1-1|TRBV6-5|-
CASHYHLNTEAFF
TGTGCCAGCCACTATCATCTGAACACTGAAGCTTTCTTT
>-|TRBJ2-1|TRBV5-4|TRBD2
CASSIRLAEQFF
TGTGCCAGCAGCATAAGACTAGCTGAGCAGTTCTTC